Listed here are 8 T cell receptor beta chains from one sample, sequenced in a study of CD4+ T cells in melanoma. Data came from immunoSEQ multiplex PCR; TCRdb stores just in-frame clones and leaves some out. Of about 16,000 clones in the sample, 70% to 80% were seen once. The source material was cells from a culture (not recorded whether cultured in vitro). The source of these receptors is a human donor with melanoma.

This clone is medium-sized (0.01 to 0.1%) within its sample. V and J are TRBV19 and TRBJ2-5, with TRBD2 matching 12 bases. Germline V lookup: CDR1 LNHDA, CDR2 SQIVND (reference sequence). This CDR3 comprises 20 residues. Germline trimming cut 0 bases from V and 5 bases from J; bases unmatched to any gene: 16. The CDR3 sequence is CASSIEAPRGLAGLEETQYF. CDR3 coding DNA: TGTGCCAGTAGTATAGAGGCCCCCCGAGGACTAGCGGGGTTAGAGGAGACCCAGTACTTC.

CDR3 nucleotide sequence: TGTGCCAGCAGCCGTTTAATAGACTACGAGCAGTACTTC. Translating it yields CASSRLIDYEQYF. V usage is TRBV14 and J usage is TRBJ2-7; D gene uncertain. Germline assignment: CDR1 SGHDN and CDR2 FVKESK. The CDR3 sequence is 13 residues long. V was pared by 4 bases and J by 3 bases, with 10 bases between.

The V and J genes are TRBV11-2 and TRBJ2-5; 7 nucleotides match TRBD2. V lost 7 bases, J lost 2 bases, and 7 bases stayed unmatched. The length of the CDR3 is 14 residues. Germline V lookup: CDR1 SGHAT, CDR2 FQNNGV. CDR3 region: CASIRSGPQETQYF. CDR3 nucleotide sequence: TGTGCCAGCATCCGTAGCGGGCCGCAAGAGACCCAGTACTTC.

This rearrangement joins TRBV6-1 to TRBJ1-4; maybe TRBD1 (6 bases). CDR3 size: 15 residues. Per germline, CDR1 MNHNS and CDR2 SASEGT. V lost 5 bases, J lost 7 bases, and 17 bases lay in between. CDR3 in DNA: TGTGCCAGCAGTACCCTTGGCAGGGGTATTGAAAAACTGTTTTTT. This codes for CASSTLGRGIEKLFF.

The chain has TRBV2 and TRBJ2-3, with D unresolved. Looked up from germline, CDR1 is SNHLY and CDR2 is FYNNEI. This CDR3 is built from 15 residues. The V end was cut by 6 bases, the J end by 0 bases, with 13 bases between. For the CDR3, the DNA is TGTGCCAGCAGCCCCCACAGATCTAGCACAGATACGCAGTATTTT. Translation: CASSPHRSSTDTQYF.

The chain couples TRBV9 to TRBJ1-2, with D unclear. The CDR3 is made up of 13 amino acids. Trimming took 3 bases from V and 3 from J, leaving 9 bases between them. Germline values: CDR1 SGDLS, CDR2 YYNGEE. The CDR3: CASSGNSHYGYTF. The CDR3 coding sequence is TGTGCCAGCAGCGGGAACAGCCACTATGGCTACACCTTC.

This clone was detected a few times. V usage is TRBV5-1 and J usage is TRBJ2-3, with TRBD2 identical over 7 bases. The CDR3 runs to 13 residues. Per the germline V gene, CDR1 is SGHRS and CDR2 is YFSETQ. The trim removed 7 bases at V and 0 bases at J, leaving 2 bases unmatched. CDR3 nucleotide sequence: TGCGCCAGCGACGGGGGGAGCACAGATACGCAGTATTTT. This encodes CASDGGSTDTQYF.

The CDR3 DNA is TGTGCCAGCAGCTTAGGAGTTTGGTCTTCTGAAGCTTTCTTT. Its translation is CASSLGVWSSEAFF. The chain links TRBV7-2 to TRBJ1-1; D is uncertain. The CDR3 contains 14 residues. The V gene's germline CDR1 is SGHTA and CDR2 FQGNSA. V shed 1 base and J shed 6 bases, with 12 bases lying between them.